A single sample is the source of the 14 T cell receptor beta chains below, sequenced in a study of cytomegalovirus exposure and HLA in healthy donors. Produced via immunoSEQ multiplex PCR; TCRdb's table is partial and in-frame only. The sample records 130,000 or so clones, roughly nine tenths being singletons. Sequences were obtained from PBMCs. The receptors stem from a woman aged 18 to 35 in good health and CMV-seronegative.

This clone was detected a few times. The gene calls are TRBV2 and TRBJ1-5; D call uncertain. V was shortened by 4 bases and J by 1 base, with 8 bases between the two germline ends. The CDR3 is made up of 14 amino acids. The V gene's germline CDR1 is SNHLY and CDR2 FYNNEI. The CDR3 sequence: CASSVSVSNQPQHF. The CDR3 DNA follows: TGTGCCAGCAGTGTTTCGGTAAGCAATCAGCCCCAGCATTTT.

The J gene is TRBJ1-5, the V gene TRBV18, with a weak D call TRBD1 (6 bases). CDR1 is KGHSH and CDR2 is LQKENI in the germline V gene. The V and J ends lost 2 bases and 3 bases respectively, with 14 bases between them. The CDR3 loop spans 16 amino acids. Here the CDR3 DNA reads TGTGCCAGCTCACCATGGATCGGACAGATCAATCAGCCCCAGCATTTT. It codes for CASSPWIGQINQPQHF.

The chain has TRBV2 and TRBJ1-2; 8 nucleotides align to TRBD1. This CDR3 spans 13 amino acids. Germline V lookup: CDR1 SNHLY, CDR2 FYNNEI. Trimming removed 8 bases from V and 2 bases from J; junction bases left unmatched: 4. CDR3 amino acids: CASGTGDNYGYTF. The CDR3 nucleotides read TGTGCCAGCGGGACAGGCGACAACTATGGCTACACCTTC.

Comments on this clone: The identical CDR3 is also encoded by other nucleotide sequences in the sample. The chain employs TRBV5-6 and TRBJ1-1; D is undetermined. The V and J ends lost 4 bases and 2 bases respectively, with 9 bases between them. This CDR3 is 13 amino acids long. Germline loops: CDR1 SGHDT, CDR2 YYEEEE. The CDR3 sequence: CASSLTENTEAFF. CDR3 nucleotides: TGTGCCAGCAGCCTAACAGAAAACACTGAAGCTTTCTTT.

This chain links TRBV10-3 with TRBJ1-4; 7 nucleotides line up with TRBD1. The CDR3 is made up of 15 amino acids. Germline loops: CDR1 ENHRY, CDR2 SYGVKD. Trimming cost V 4 bases and J 6 bases; bases outside gene matches: 8. CDR3 nucleotides: TGTGCCATCAGTGCACAGGGGCTTGTTGATGAAAAACTGTTTTTT. The encoded protein is CAISAQGLVDEKLFF.

V usage is TRBV2 and J usage is TRBJ2-7, with TRBD1 as a possible D gene (6 bases). The germline V gene has CDR1 SNHLY and CDR2 FYNNEI. The germline V and J ends were trimmed by 6 bases and 5 bases, with 14 bases remaining between them. The CDR3 runs 13 residues. This chain's CDR3 is CASRGADENEQYF. The CDR3 region has the DNA TGTGCCAGCAGGGGGGCCGATGAGAACGAGCAGTACTTC.

This sequence joins TRBV9 and TRBJ2-7; a possible D gene is TRBD2 (5 bases). Germline V gene lookup returns CDR1 SGDLS and CDR2 YYNGEE. V was trimmed by 4 bases and J by 5 bases, leaving 16 bases between them. The CDR3 extends over 14 amino acids. The CDR3 is CASSSEGRGHEQYF. CDR3 DNA: TGTGCCAGCAGCTCAGAAGGGAGAGGGCACGAGCAGTACTTC. The complete variable domain, with remaining parts taken from reference TRBV9 and TRBJ2-7, reads DSGVTQTPKHLITATGQRVTLRCSPRSGDLSVYWYQQSLDQGLQFLIQYYNGEERAKGNILERFSAQQFPDLHSELNLSSLELGDSALYFCASSSEGRGHEQYFGPGTRLTVT.

This clone was recorded a few times. The chain couples TRBV6-1 to TRBJ1-2; possible D gene TRBD1, 6 bases. V was pared by 6 bases and J by 7 bases, with 18 bases between. This CDR3 is 14 amino acids long. Germline V CDR1 and CDR2: MNHNS, SASEGT. The CDR3 bases are TGTGCCAGCAGGCTCAGGGGACAAATCGGTGGCTACACCTTC. Its protein is CASRLRGQIGGYTF.

About this clone: The junction departs from the called germline gene at one end, perhaps through a read error. The chain couples TRBV9 to TRBJ1-2, with D tentatively TRBD1 (6 bases). Germline CDR1 reads SGDLS; CDR2 reads YYNGEE. The CDR3 covers 15 residues. CDR3 nucleotide sequence: TGTGCCAGCACCGTAAGGTATACAGGGAACTATGGCTACACCTTC. Translated, it gives CASTVRYTGNYGYTF.

The chain combines TRBV5-1 with TRBJ2-5; D unclear. In germline, CDR1 is SGHRS, CDR2 YFSETQ. CDR3 length: 15 amino acids. Between the trimmed V and J ends, which lost 6 bases and 1 base, there was a span of 16 bases. The DNA of the CDR3 is TGCGCCAGCACCAGCCAGGCAGTAAGCCAAGAGACCCAGTACTTC. Translating gives CASTSQAVSQETQYF.

This chain links TRBV19 with TRBJ2-7, with 8 nucleotides matching TRBD2. Unmatched junction bases numbered 12, after V lost 5 bases and J lost 3 bases. Looked up from germline, CDR1 is LNHDA and CDR2 is SQIVND (reference sequence). This CDR3 spans 16 amino acids. The CDR3 spells CASSPTYSGGLYEQYF. CDR3 DNA sequence: TGTGCCAGTAGTCCCACCTACAGCGGGGGTCTCTACGAGCAGTACTTC.

The chain joins TRBV7-2 to TRBJ1-5; D might be TRBD1 (6 bases). This CDR3 contains 17 residues. Germline V gene data show CDR1 as SGHTA and CDR2 as FQGNSA. The V end lost 1 base, the J end lost 0 bases, and 13 bases lay between the germline ends. CDR3: CASSLGQGLVSNQPQHF. The DNA for the CDR3 is TGTGCCAGCAGCTTAGGCCAGGGGTTGGTTAGCAATCAGCCCCAGCATTTT.

This clone was found a few times. The chain links TRBV11-2 to TRBJ2-3; no reliable D call. Trimming pared 3 bases from V and 3 bases from J, leaving 7 bases between. There are 13 residues in the CDR3. Germline V gene lookup returns CDR1 SGHAT and CDR2 FQNNGV. The CDR3: CASSLRLTDTQYF. The DNA for the CDR3 is TGTGCCAGCAGCTTGAGACTGACAGATACGCAGTATTTT.

With respect to this clone: One junction end does not reproduce the germline sequence, and a read error may be involved. The sample holds other DNA sequences that translate to the same CDR3. The V and J genes are TRBV28 and TRBJ1-5; D not resolved. Germline CDR1 MDHEN, CDR2 SYDVKM. The CDR3 runs 15 residues. The CDR3 is CASRHRTDSNQPQHF. CDR3 DNA: TGTGCCAGCAGGCACCGGACTGATAGCAATCAACCCCAGCATTTT.